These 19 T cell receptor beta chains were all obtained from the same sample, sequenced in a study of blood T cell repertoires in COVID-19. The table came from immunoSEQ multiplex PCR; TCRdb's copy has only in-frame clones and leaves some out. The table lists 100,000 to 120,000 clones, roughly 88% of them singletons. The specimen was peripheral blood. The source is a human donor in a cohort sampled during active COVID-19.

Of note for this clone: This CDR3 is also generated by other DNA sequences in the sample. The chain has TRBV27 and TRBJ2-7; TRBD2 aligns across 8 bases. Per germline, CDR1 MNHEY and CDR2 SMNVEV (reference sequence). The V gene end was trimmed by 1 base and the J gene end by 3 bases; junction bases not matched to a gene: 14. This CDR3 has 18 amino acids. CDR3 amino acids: CASSLYPRGGAVVYEQYF. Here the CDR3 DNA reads TGTGCCAGCAGTTTATACCCCCGGGGGGGGGCGGTAGTCTACGAGCAGTACTTC.

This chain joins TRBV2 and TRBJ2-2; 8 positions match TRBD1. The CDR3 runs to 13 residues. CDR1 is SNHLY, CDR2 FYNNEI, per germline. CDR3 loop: CATRQGRTGELFF. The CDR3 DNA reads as TGTGCGACCAGACAGGGGAGGACCGGGGAGCTGTTTTTT.

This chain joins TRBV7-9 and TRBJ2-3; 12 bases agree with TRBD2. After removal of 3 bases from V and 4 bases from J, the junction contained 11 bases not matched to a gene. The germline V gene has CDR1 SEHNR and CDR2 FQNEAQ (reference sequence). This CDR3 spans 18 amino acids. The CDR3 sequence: CASSFPSGGAGGADTQYF. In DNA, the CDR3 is TGTGCCAGCAGCTTTCCTAGCGGGGGGGCAGGGGGCGCAGATACGCAGTATTTT.

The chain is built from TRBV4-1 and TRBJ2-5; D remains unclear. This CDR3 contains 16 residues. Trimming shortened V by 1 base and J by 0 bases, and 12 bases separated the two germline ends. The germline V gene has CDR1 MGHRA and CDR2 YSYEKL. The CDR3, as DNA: TGCGCCAGCAGCCAAGGGAAGGAGTCTTACCAAGAGACCCAGTACTTC. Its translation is CASSQGKESYQETQYF.

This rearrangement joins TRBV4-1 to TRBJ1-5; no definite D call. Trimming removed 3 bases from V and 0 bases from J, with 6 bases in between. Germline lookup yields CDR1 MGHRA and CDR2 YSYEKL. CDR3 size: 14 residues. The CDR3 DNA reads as TGCGCCAGCAGCCACAGCGGTAGCAATCAGCCCCAGCATTTT. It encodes CASSHSGSNQPQHF.

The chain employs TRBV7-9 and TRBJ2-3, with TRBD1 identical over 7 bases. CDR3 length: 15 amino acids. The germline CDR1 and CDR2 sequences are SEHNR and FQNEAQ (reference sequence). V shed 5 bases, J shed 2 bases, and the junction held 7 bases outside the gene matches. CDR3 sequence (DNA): TGTGCCAGCAGCCCACAGGGGCCCTTCACAGATACGCAGTATTTT. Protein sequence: CASSPQGPFTDTQYF.

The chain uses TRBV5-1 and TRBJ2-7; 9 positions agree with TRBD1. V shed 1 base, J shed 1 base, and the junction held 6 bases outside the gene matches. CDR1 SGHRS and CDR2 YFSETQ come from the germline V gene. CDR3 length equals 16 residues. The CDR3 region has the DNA TGCGCCAGCAGCTTGTCTTATGGGACAGGGTCCTACGAGCAGTACTTC. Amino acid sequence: CASSLSYGTGSYEQYF.

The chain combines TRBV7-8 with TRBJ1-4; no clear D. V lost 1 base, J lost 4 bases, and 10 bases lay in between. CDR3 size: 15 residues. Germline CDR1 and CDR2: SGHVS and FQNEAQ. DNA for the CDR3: TGTGCCAGCAGCTTAGAGACGGGGTTTAATGAAAAACTGTTTTTT. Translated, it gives CASSLETGFNEKLFF.

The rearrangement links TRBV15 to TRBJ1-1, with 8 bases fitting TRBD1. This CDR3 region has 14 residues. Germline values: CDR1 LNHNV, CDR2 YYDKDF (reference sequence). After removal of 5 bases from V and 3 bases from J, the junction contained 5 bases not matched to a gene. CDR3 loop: CATSAPDRDTEAFF. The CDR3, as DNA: TGTGCCACCAGCGCACCGGACAGGGACACTGAAGCTTTCTTT. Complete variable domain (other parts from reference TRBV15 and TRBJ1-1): DAMVIQNPRYQVTQFGKPVTLSCSQTLNHNVMYWYQQKSSQAPKLLFHYYDKDFNNEADTPDNFQSRRPNTSFCFLDIRSPGLGDTAMYLCATSAPDRDTEAFFGQGTRLTVV.

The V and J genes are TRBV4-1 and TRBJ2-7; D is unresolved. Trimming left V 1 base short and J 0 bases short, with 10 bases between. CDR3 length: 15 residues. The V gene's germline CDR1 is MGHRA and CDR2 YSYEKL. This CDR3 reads CASSQVSESSYEQYF. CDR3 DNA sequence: TGCGCCAGCAGCCAAGTGAGCGAGAGCTCCTACGAGCAGTACTTC.

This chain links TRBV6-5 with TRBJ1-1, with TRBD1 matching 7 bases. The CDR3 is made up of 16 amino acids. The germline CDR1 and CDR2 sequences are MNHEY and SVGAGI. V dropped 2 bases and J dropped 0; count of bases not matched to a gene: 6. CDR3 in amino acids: CASSYSSGQLNTEAFF. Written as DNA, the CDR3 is TGTGCCAGCAGTTACAGTTCGGGACAGCTGAACACTGAAGCTTTCTTT.

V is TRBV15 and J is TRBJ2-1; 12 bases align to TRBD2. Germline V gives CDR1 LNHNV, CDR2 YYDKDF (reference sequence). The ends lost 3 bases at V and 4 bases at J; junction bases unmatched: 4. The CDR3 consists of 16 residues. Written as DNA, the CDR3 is TGTGCCACCAGCAGTCCCGGACTAGCGGGATACAATGAGCAGTTCTTC. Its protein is CATSSPGLAGYNEQFF.

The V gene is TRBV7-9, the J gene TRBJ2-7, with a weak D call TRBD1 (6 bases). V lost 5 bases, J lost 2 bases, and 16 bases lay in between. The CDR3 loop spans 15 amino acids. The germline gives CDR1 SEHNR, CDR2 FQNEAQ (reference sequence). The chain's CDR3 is CASSRQQGLAYEQYF. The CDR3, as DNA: TGTGCCAGCAGCAGACAACAGGGTTTAGCCTACGAGCAGTACTTC.

CDR3 sequence reads: CASSLPQGLDEQFF. The CDR3 DNA reads as TGCGCCAGCAGCCTCCCACAGGGGTTGGATGAGCAGTTCTTC. The V call is TRBV4-1, the J call TRBJ2-1; 7 bases align to TRBD1. This CDR3 contains 14 residues. J lost 8 bases, V lost 4 bases, and 8 bases had no gene match. Germline values: CDR1 MGHRA, CDR2 YSYEKL.

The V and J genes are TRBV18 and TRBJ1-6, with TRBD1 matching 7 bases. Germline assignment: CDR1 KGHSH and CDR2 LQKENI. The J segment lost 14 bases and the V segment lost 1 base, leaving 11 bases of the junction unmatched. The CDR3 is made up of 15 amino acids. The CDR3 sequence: CASSPRKTETGALHF. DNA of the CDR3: TGTGCCAGCTCACCACGTAAGACAGAAACAGGGGCCCTCCACTTT.

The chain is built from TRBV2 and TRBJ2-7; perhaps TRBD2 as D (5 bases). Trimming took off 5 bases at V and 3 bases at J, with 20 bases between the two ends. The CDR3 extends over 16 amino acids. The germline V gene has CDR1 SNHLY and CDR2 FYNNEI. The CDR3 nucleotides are TGTGCCAGCAGTTACATTAGGACTCAAATGGGCTACGAGCAGTACTTC. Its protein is CASSYIRTQMGYEQYF. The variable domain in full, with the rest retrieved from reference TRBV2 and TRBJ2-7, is EPEVTQTPSHQVTQMGQEVILRCVPISNHLYFYWYRQILGQKVEFLVSFYNNEISEKSEIFDDQFSVERPDGSNFTLKIRSTKLEDSAMYFCASSYIRTQMGYEQYFGPGTRLTVT.

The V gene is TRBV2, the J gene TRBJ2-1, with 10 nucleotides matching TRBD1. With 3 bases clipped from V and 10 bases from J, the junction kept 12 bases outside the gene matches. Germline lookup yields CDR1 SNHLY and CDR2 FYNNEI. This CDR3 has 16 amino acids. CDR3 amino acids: CASSDGTGVEWGEQFF. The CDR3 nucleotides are TGTGCCAGCAGTGATGGGACAGGGGTTGAGTGGGGGGAGCAGTTCTTC.

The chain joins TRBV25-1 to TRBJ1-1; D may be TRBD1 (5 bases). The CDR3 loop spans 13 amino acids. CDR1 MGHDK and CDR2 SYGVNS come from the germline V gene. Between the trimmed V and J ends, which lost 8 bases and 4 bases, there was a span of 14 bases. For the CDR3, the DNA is TGTGCCAGCTCGGGACTTTGGAGCACTGAAGCTTTCTTT. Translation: CASSGLWSTEAFF.

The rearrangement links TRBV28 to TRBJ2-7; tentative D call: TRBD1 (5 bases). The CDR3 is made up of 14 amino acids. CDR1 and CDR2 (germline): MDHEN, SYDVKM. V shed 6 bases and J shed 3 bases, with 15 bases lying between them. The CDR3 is CASSIAGSRYEQYF. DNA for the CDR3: TGTGCCAGCAGCATAGCAGGGTCCCGCTACGAGCAGTACTTC.